Listed here are 3 T cell receptor beta chains from one sample, sequenced in a study of preoperative IRX-2 immunotherapy in early breast cancer. Repertoires were generated with immunoSEQ multiplex PCR, while TCRdb's copy carries only in-frame clones and drops some. The data contain around 30,000 clones, 75% to 90% of them seen just once; the ten biggest clones take up roughly 2.6%. Treatment: preoperative locoregional IRX-2 cytokine immunotherapy. The source was lymph node tissue, collected from a patient treated with IRX-2 immunotherapy. The receptor set was obtained from a human donor with breast cancer.

The chain has TRBV5-1 and TRBJ2-5; D is perhaps TRBD2 (6 bases). The CDR3 is made up of 18 amino acids. V lost 3 bases, J lost 4 bases, and 25 bases lay in between. Germline-derived CDR1 and CDR2 are SGHRS and YFSETQ. In nucleotides, the CDR3 is TGCGCCAGCAGCTCAGGGTATCAAGACTGGAGGGGATTAGAGACCCAGTACTTC. Protein sequence: CASSSGYQDWRGLETQYF.

This clone was detected only once. The rearrangement uses TRBV6-8 and TRBJ2-3; no clear D. Germline V lookup: CDR1 MNHGY, CDR2 SAAAGT. Trimming pared 5 bases from V and 8 bases from J, leaving 17 bases between. CDR3 length equals 14 residues. The CDR3 loop is CASSDVPLVGTQYF. In DNA form, the CDR3 reads TGTGCCAGCAGTGACGTCCCTCTAGTCGGTACGCAGTATTTT.

The rearrangement joins TRBV18 to TRBJ1-1; D perhaps matches TRBD1 (5 bases). Trimming stripped 3 bases from V and 8 bases from J, with 10 bases between. CDR3 length: 12 amino acids. CDR1 KGHSH and CDR2 LQKENI come from the germline V gene. DNA for the CDR3: TGTGCCAGCTCACCCCCGGGACTGGAAGCTTTCTTT. Protein sequence: CASSPPGLEAFF. Complete variable domain (other parts from reference TRBV18 and TRBJ1-1): NAGVMQNPRHLVRRRGQEARLRCSPMKGHSHVYWYRQLPEEGLKFMVYLQKENIIDESGMPKERFSAEFPKEGPSILRIQQVVRGDSAAYFCASSPPGLEAFFGQGTRLTVV.